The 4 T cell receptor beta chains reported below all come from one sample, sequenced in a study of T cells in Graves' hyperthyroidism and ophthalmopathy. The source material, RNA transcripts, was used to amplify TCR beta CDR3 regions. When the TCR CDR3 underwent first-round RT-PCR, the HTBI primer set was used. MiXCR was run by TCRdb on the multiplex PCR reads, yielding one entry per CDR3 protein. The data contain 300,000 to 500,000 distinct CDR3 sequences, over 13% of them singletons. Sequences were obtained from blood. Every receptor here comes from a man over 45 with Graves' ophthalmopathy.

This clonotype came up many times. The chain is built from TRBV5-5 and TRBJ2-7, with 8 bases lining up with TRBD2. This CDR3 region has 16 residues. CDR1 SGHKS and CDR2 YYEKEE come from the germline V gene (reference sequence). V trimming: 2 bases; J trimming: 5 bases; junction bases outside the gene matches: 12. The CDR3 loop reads CASSLRRSGSLHEQYF. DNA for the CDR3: TGTGCCAGCAGCTTACGAAGAAGCGGGAGTCTCCACGAGCAGTACTTC.

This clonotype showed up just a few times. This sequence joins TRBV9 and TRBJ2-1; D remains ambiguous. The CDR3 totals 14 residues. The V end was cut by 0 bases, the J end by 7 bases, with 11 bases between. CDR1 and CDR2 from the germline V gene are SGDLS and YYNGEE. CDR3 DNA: TGTGCCAGCAGCGTAGCTCCCCCTCCGAATGAGCAGTTCTTC. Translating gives CASSVAPPPNEQFF.

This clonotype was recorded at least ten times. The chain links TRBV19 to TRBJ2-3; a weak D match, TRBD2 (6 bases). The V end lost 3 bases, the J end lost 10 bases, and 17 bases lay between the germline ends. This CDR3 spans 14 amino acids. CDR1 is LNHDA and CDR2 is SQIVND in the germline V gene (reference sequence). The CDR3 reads CASSMEGIQGAQYF. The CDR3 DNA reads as TGTGCCAGTAGTATGGAGGGCATCCAAGGGGCGCAGTATTTT.

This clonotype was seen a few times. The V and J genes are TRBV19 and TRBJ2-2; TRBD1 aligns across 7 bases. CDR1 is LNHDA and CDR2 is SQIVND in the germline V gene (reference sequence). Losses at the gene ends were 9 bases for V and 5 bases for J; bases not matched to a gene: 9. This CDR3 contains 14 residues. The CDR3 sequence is CASSTGEETGELFF. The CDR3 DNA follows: TGTGCCAGCTCAACAGGGGAAGAGACCGGGGAGCTGTTTTTT.